This T cell receptor (beta chain) appears in the sequencing data of a study of CXCR3-negative and CXCR3-positive naive CD8 T cells. Each TRB cDNA library was prepared by 5' RACE (with UMI labels). TCRdb reprocessed the 5' RACE reads and reports one entry per CDR3 protein, with no DNA. The sample includes approximately 98,000 distinct CDR3 sequences. Study-wide findings and caveats: Naive cells positive for CXCR3 carried more hydrophobic TRB CDR3s than CXCR3-negative ones.

About this clonotype: The antigen remains unidentified.

Per the germline V gene, CDR1 is SGHAT and CDR2 is FQNNGV. The length of the CDR3 is 15 residues. The specimen sequenced was naive CXCR3+ CD8+ T cells from blood. Subset here: CD45RO-CCR7+CD27+CD95- naive CD8+ T cells expressing CXCR3 (TNR3+). The TCR sequence derives from a human donor in good health. Some clones in this sample may be carry-over from other donors' samples. The V and J genes are TRBV11-2 and TRBJ2-1; there is no DNA to check the TCRdb D call of TRBD1. Here the CDR3 reads CASSRGRGPYNEQFF.